This TCR beta chain emerged from a study of T cell changes during pregnancy in multiple sclerosis (dated by TCRdb to the late 2010s). With respect to the entire study: The study examined how the T cell repertoire changed over the course of pregnancy in women with multiple sclerosis.

V and J are truncated by 6 bases and 7 bases respectively, leaving an intervening sequence of 16 bases. The cysteine opens and the phenylalanine closes a CDR3 of 13 amino acids. Kept here is only the CDR3 DNA, which spans 39 bases and is read in frame from base 1. Looking up the germline V gene yields CDR1 MNHEY and CDR2 SVGAGI. Library generation was performed with the immunoSEQ multiplex PCR assay. In its TCRdb copy, this immuneACCESS table keeps in-frame sequences only and misses some clones. Where compared with another copy, unresolved V genes explain less than half of these, and the others have no known cause. Counted in this sample were about 120,000 clones; approximately 93% of them appeared once. The ten most abundant clones make up under 7% of the sample. As concerns this clone: Its antigen target is currently unknown. No base quality values were provided; no much bigger clone lies one nucleotide off.

Material: peripheral blood, obtained before pregnancy. This TCR derives from a female donor with multiple sclerosis, enrolled in a pregnancy study. The sequence links TRBV6-5 to TRBJ2-7, with no confidently assigned D gene. The CDR3 corresponds to CASRLRLGGEQYF. The DNA reads as follows: TGTGCCAGCAGACTAAGGTTAGGTGGGGAGCAGTACTTC.